This T cell receptor (beta chain) was sequenced in a study of T cells in Graves' hyperthyroidism and ophthalmopathy. From germline, CDR1 is MNHEY and CDR2 SMNVEV (reference sequence). The CDR3 length is 16 residues. V lost 3 bases and J lost 7; bases outside the gene matches: 9. The CDR3 regions of TCR beta were amplified from RNA transcripts. Primed by the HTBI set, a first-round RT-PCR was run on the TCR CDR3. TCRdb redid the calling of the multiplex PCR reads with MiXCR, one entry per CDR3 protein. The table has about 500,000 distinct CDR3 sequences, over 15% seen once; the top ten hold around 19%. At least ten counts were recorded for this clonotype.

Sequenced: blood. The TCR originated in a woman aged 18-29 years with Graves' hyperthyroidism. The rearrangement joins TRBV27 to TRBJ2-1; 10 positions match TRBD2. The CDR3 DNA follows: TGTGCCAGCAGTTTTATAGCGGGAGGCTGGCGAAATGAGCAGTTCTTC. It translates to CASSFIAGGWRNEQFF.